Sequencing of this TCR beta chain was carried out in a study of T-cell reconstitution after alpha-beta-depleted transplantation in children. On this clonotype itself: A much larger clonotype is one base distant, so this may be a read error.

Preparation of the TCRbeta library used unique molecular identifiers. TCRdb reanalysed the PCR reads using MiXCR and keeps one entry per CDR3 protein. This sample has about 640,000 distinct CDR3 sequences, with roughly 15% found just once. The germline gives CDR1 MNHNS, CDR2 SASEGT. This CDR3 has 13 amino acids. The sample was PBMCs from the stem cell graft donor, taken from the stem cell graft. The genes are TRBV6-1 and TRBJ2-5; D not resolved. The TCR sequence derives from a human donor who donated a stem cell graft to a child with acute myeloid leukemia. The CDR3 protein is CASSARRQEAQYF. CDR3 DNA: TGTGCCAGCAGTGCAAGGCGACAAGAGGCCCAGTACTTC.